The 6 T cell receptor beta chains in this list originate from one sample, sequenced in a study of lymphopenia after photon versus proton radiotherapy. Clones were read by immunoSEQ multiplex PCR, and TCRdb kept only the in-frame ones, dropping some. The sample lists 150,000 to 200,000 clones; 75% to 90% were seen once. The specimen was peripheral blood, collected from a patient treated with photon-based radiotherapy. These receptors all come from a man aged 45-65 years with gastric cancer.

The chain couples TRBV10-3 to TRBJ2-7, with D possibly being TRBD1 or TRBD2 (5 bases each). This CDR3 spans 14 amino acids. V was shortened by 2 bases and J by 1 base, with 9 bases between the two germline ends. Germline V CDR1 and CDR2: ENHRY, SYGVKD. For the CDR3, the DNA is TGTGCCATCAGTGAGAGGGACGTGTCCTACGAGCAGTACTTC. Translating gives CAISERDVSYEQYF.

A single count supports this clone. The chain recombines TRBV7-9 with TRBJ1-2; D unresolved. This CDR3 has 13 amino acids. Looked up from germline, CDR1 is SEHNR and CDR2 is FQNEAQ (reference sequence). Trimming pared 1 base from V and 10 bases from J, leaving 13 bases between. The CDR3 sequence is CASSLEEAHDYTF. The DNA of the CDR3 is TGTGCCAGCAGCTTAGAAGAGGCACACGACTACACCTTC.

This chain links TRBV19 with TRBJ2-1, with D tentatively TRBD2 (5 bases). CDR1 LNHDA and CDR2 SQIVND come from the germline V gene (reference sequence). This CDR3 spans 16 amino acids. V dropped 6 bases and J dropped 7 bases, with 22 bases sitting between them. The CDR3 DNA reads TGTGCCAGTAGCCCCCCTACCGGGCCACCGGGGAATGAGCAGTTCTTC. It codes for CASSPPTGPPGNEQFF.

V is TRBV28 and J is TRBJ1-2; TRBD1 is a possible D gene (6 bases). Germline CDR1 MDHEN, CDR2 SYDVKM. V dropped 5 bases and J dropped 0 bases, with 13 bases sitting between them. CDR3 size: 15 residues. CDR3 loop: CASSNTGFANYGYTF. The CDR3 DNA reads TGTGCCAGCAGTAATACAGGGTTCGCTAACTATGGCTACACCTTC.

This chain links TRBV27 with TRBJ1-5; 7 bases line up with TRBD1. V was pared by 11 bases and J by 2 bases, with 6 bases of the junction left unmatched. This CDR3 is built from 13 residues. From germline, CDR1 is MNHEY and CDR2 SMNVEV (reference sequence). The DNA of the CDR3 is TGTGCCCGAGGGGGCTCGGGCAATCAGCCCCAGCATTTT. It specifies CARGGSGNQPQHF.

The rearrangement uses TRBV19 and TRBJ1-4; D not resolved. The CDR3 consists of 15 residues. Germline V gene data show CDR1 as LNHDA and CDR2 as SQIVND (reference sequence). Trimming stripped 5 bases from V and 5 bases from J, with 15 bases between. The CDR3 reads CASSGSGSFNEKLFF. The CDR3 DNA sequence: TGTGCCAGTAGTGGGAGCGGGTCCTTCAATGAAAAACTGTTTTTT. The variable domain in full, with the rest retrieved from reference TRBV19 and TRBJ1-4, is DGGITQSPKYLFRKEGQNVTLSCEQNLNHDAMYWYRQDPGQGLRLIYYSQIVNDFQKGDIAEGYSVSREKKESFPLTVTSAQKNPTAFYLCASSGSGSFNEKLFFGSGTQLSVL.